The 28 T cell receptor beta chains given below trace back to one sample, sequenced in a study of tumor-infiltrating lymphocytes in primary liver carcinoma. RNA was extracted from whole blood without cell sorting, alongside germline DNA. Constant-region priming of about 520 ng total RNA yielded TCR beta cDNA. Construction of TCR beta libraries relied on three successive nested multiplex PCR rounds employing slightly modified ARM-PCR. A C-beta reverse primer was combined with TRBV1-TRBV30 forward primers in the first two PCR rounds, and each round had roughly 9 cycles. TCRdb fed the multiplex PCR reads into MiXCR, producing one record per CDR3 protein. This table holds hundreds of thousands of distinct CDR3 sequences, around three fifths found once. The sequenced sample consisted of peripheral blood. These receptors all come from a woman in her twenties or thirties with primary liver carcinoma and hepatitis B virus infection.

This clonotype showed up just a few times. V and J are TRBV5-5 and TRBJ1-6; no clear D gene. Per germline, CDR1 SGHKS and CDR2 YYEKEE (reference sequence). The CDR3 length is 13 residues. Trimming removed 4 bases at V and 14 bases at J, with 16 bases between. CDR3 in amino acids: CASSLDLSAALHF. DNA of the CDR3: TGTGCCAGCAGCCTGGACCTATCTGCGGCCCTCCACTTT. Using reference TRBV5-5 and TRBJ1-6 for the parts outside the CDR3, the full variable domain is DAGVTQSPTHLIKTRGQQVTLRCSPISGHKSVSWYQQVLGQGPQFIFQYYEKEERGRGNFPDRFSARQFPNYSSELNVNALLLGDSALYLCASSLDLSAALHFGNGTRLTVT.

Note on this clonotype: The CDR3 carries no conserved terminal phenylalanine or tryptophan, so it likely arises from a read error. The CDR3 DNA follows: TGTGCCAACAGCACGACGGACCAAGAGACCCAGTACTCC. Protein: CANSTTDQETQYS. The rearrangement uses TRBV11-2 and TRBJ2-5, with D uncertain. This CDR3 is 13 amino acids long. Germline-derived CDR1 and CDR2 are SGHAT and FQNNGV.

Concerning this clonotype: The junction differs from germline at one of its ends, possibly a read error. This sequence joins TRBV6-2 or TRBV6-3 and TRBJ1-1; D is possibly TRBD1 (5 bases). The CDR3 spans 11 residues. Germline V gene lookup returns CDR1 MNHEY and CDR2 SVGEGT. This CDR3 is CASSRQSETFF. The CDR3 bases are TGTGCCAGCAGCCGACAGAGTGAAACTTTCTTT.

This clonotype was seen a handful of times. The chain combines TRBV28 with TRBJ1-1, with D unresolved. Trimming shortened V by 3 bases and J by 5 bases, and 7 bases separated the two germline ends. Germline loops: CDR1 MDHEN, CDR2 SYDVKM. This CDR3 is 12 amino acids long. Here the CDR3 DNA reads TGTGCCAGCAGTTTGCAGGCGACTGAAGCTTTCTTT. Translated, it gives CASSLQATEAFF.

The rearrangement links TRBV12-3 or TRBV12-4 to TRBJ2-3, with a weak D call TRBD2 (5 bases). The CDR3 is made up of 14 amino acids. The V and J ends lost 6 bases and 4 bases respectively, with 14 bases between them. In DNA, the CDR3 is TGTGCCAGCAGGTACGGGATAAGTCCAGATACGCAGTATTTT. Amino acid sequence: CASRYGISPDTQYF.

This clonotype has a count of ten or more. This chain joins TRBV11-2 and TRBJ2-5; 12 bases are shared with TRBD2. The trim removed 4 bases at V and 2 bases at J, leaving 2 bases unmatched. Germline loops: CDR1 SGHAT, CDR2 FQNNGV. The CDR3 contains 15 residues. The DNA for the CDR3 is TGTGCCAGCAGCTCCGGACTAGCGGGACAAGAGACCCAGTACTTC. Its protein product is CASSSGLAGQETQYF.

The chain recombines TRBV5-5 with TRBJ1-5; D ambiguous. The V and J ends lost 2 bases and 7 bases respectively, with 13 bases between them. CDR3 length: 14 residues. Per the germline V gene, CDR1 is SGHKS and CDR2 is YYEKEE (reference sequence). CDR3 amino acids: CASSFVEGSQPQHF. The CDR3 DNA is TGTGCCAGCAGCTTTGTAGAGGGAAGCCAGCCCCAGCATTTT.

There are a few counts of this clonotype. The chain combines TRBV12-3 or TRBV12-4 with TRBJ2-1; the D gene is possibly TRBD1 (6 bases). Trimming took off 5 bases at V and 3 bases at J, with 11 bases between the two ends. The CDR3 has 14 residues. The CDR3: CASSKRGHYNEQFF. For the CDR3, the DNA is TGTGCCAGCAGTAAACGGGGACACTACAATGAGCAGTTCTTC.

The rearrangement links TRBV7-9 to TRBJ2-5; a possible D gene is TRBD1 (6 bases). There are 14 residues in the CDR3. Germline lookup yields CDR1 SEHNR and CDR2 FQNEAQ (reference sequence). Trimming pared 5 bases from V and 4 bases from J, leaving 14 bases between. CDR3 in amino acids: CASSIGTDRETQYF. The DNA for the CDR3 is TGTGCCAGCAGCATCGGCACGGACAGAGAGACCCAGTACTTC.

Worth noting for this clonotype: A read error may explain this, as a much larger clone is one base away. The rearrangement links TRBV6-6 to TRBJ1-1; tentatively, D is TRBD1 (6 bases). CDR1 and CDR2 (germline): MNHNY, SVGAGI (reference sequence). The CDR3 loop spans 14 amino acids. In nucleotides, the CDR3 is TGTGACAGCAAAAAGGGGGAAGGTGGCACTGAAGCTTTCTTT. It is translated as CDSKKGEGGTEAFF.

This clonotype was detected only a few times. This chain's CDR3 is CASSPVGTGNQPQHF. The CDR3 region has the DNA TGTGCCAGCAGCCCTGTCGGGACAGGGAATCAGCCCCAGCATTTT. The rearrangement links TRBV6-2 or TRBV6-3 to TRBJ1-5; 9 bases align to TRBD1. The CDR3 spans 15 residues. Per the germline V gene, CDR1 is MNHEY and CDR2 is SVGEGT. V gave up 6 bases and J gave up 4 bases; unmatched junction bases: 7.

This clonotype was found a few times. The rearrangement joins TRBV5-5 to TRBJ2-6, with TRBD1 identical over 12 bases. Germline CDR1 is SGHKS and CDR2 is YYEKEE (reference sequence). The CDR3 is 17 amino acids. J was trimmed by 4 bases and V by 5 bases; bases with no gene match: 7. As DNA, the CDR3 is TGTGCCAGCAGTCACCGGGACAGGGGGCTCGGGGCCAACGTCCTGACTTTC. Amino acid sequence: CASSHRDRGLGANVLTF.

As to this clonotype: A much larger clone sits a single nucleotide away, making a read error possible. The V and J genes are TRBV29-1 and TRBJ1-3, with D unresolved. Trimming stripped 8 bases from V and 0 bases from J, with 14 bases between. CDR1 and CDR2 from the germline V gene are SQVTM and ANQGSEA. The CDR3 runs to 14 residues. The chain's CDR3 is CSIVGRNSGNTIYF. The DNA of the CDR3 is TGCAGCATTGTAGGACGGAACTCTGGAAACACCATATATTTT.

As regards this clonotype: Given the absence of the conserved phenylalanine or tryptophan at the CDR3 end, a read error is likely. The rearrangement links TRBV5-1 to TRBJ2-6; TRBD1 matches at 7 bases. The V gene's germline CDR1 is SGHRS and CDR2 YFSETQ. The CDR3 loop spans 16 amino acids. The V and J ends lost 6 bases and 0 bases, in that order; junction bases with no gene match: 6. CDR3 loop: CASNDRDFSGANVLTS. CDR3 DNA: TGCGCCAGCAACGACAGGGATTTCTCTGGGGCCAACGTCCTGACTTCC.

This clonotype was seen ten or more times. J is TRBJ2-1 and V is TRBV12-3 or TRBV12-4, with 10 bases aligning to TRBD2. This CDR3 has 15 residues. The V gene end was trimmed by 4 bases and the J gene end by 4 bases; junction bases not matched to a gene: 4. The CDR3 DNA sequence: TGTGCCAGCAGTTCTCCTAGCGGGAGATACAATGAGCAGTTCTTC. As protein: CASSSPSGRYNEQFF.

This clonotype was seen only once. The junction and the germline gene differ at one end; a read error may be behind it. CDR3 protein: CAISHGWETQYF. The CDR3 DNA reads as TGTGCCATCAGCCATGGTTGGGAGACCCAGTACTTC. The J gene is TRBJ2-5, the V gene TRBV11-2; D gene ambiguous. CDR3 length equals 12 residues. Germline V gene lookup returns CDR1 SGHAT and CDR2 FQNNGV.

The J gene is TRBJ2-7, the V gene TRBV28; 7 bases align to TRBD2. The CDR3 is made up of 15 amino acids. Germline-derived CDR1 and CDR2 are MDHEN and SYDVKM. V lost 10 bases to trimming and J lost 0 bases; unmatched junction nucleotides: 12. The CDR3 is CANRSWGGSSYEQYF. In DNA form, the CDR3 reads TGTGCCAACAGATCCTGGGGGGGGAGCTCCTACGAGCAGTACTTC.

This clonotype appeared many times. The rearrangement uses TRBV4-1 and TRBJ2-4; D possibly corresponds to TRBD1 (5 bases). The V end lost 8 bases, the J end lost 8 bases, and 19 bases lay between the germline ends. This CDR3 is built from 14 residues. Per germline, CDR1 MGHRA and CDR2 YSYEKL. CDR3 nucleotide sequence: TGCGCCAGCCGCCTTGAATTGGACACTTACATTCAGTACTTC. This codes for CASRLELDTYIQYF.

This CDR3 reads CASSRGRASRYNEQFF. CDR3 sequence (DNA): TGTGCCAGCAGCCGAGGAAGGGCTAGCAGATACAATGAGCAGTTCTTC. The chain joins TRBV13 to TRBJ2-1, with a possible D match to TRBD2 (5 bases). V was shortened by 5 bases and J by 4 bases, with 18 bases between the two germline ends. CDR1 and CDR2 from the germline V gene are PRHDT and FYEKMQ (reference sequence). CDR3 length: 16 residues.

This clonotype showed up just once. One end of the junction varies from germline; a read error may be responsible. The chain couples TRBV6-4 to TRBJ2-2; D is possibly TRBD1 (5 bases). Germline-derived CDR1 and CDR2 are MRHNA and SNTAGT. The CDR3 spans 14 residues. CDR3 sequence: CTSSEQVNTGELFF. DNA for the CDR3: TGTACCAGCAGTGAACAGGTGAACACCGGGGAGCTGTTTTTT.

About this clonotype: A much larger clone sits a single nucleotide away, making a read error possible. The rearrangement joins TRBV29-1 to TRBJ2-1; D may be TRBD2 (6 bases). Germline assignment: CDR1 SQVTM and CDR2 ANQGSEA. Trimming took 6 bases from V and 7 from J, leaving 22 bases between them. This CDR3 comprises 15 residues. DNA of the CDR3: TGCAGCGTCAATATAGCGGTAGGGCCTATGAATGAGCAGTTCTTC. Amino acids: CSVNIAVGPMNEQFF.

J is TRBJ1-2 and V is TRBV7-8; D ambiguous. V was clipped by 0 bases and J by 0 bases, with 8 bases between them. CDR1 and CDR2 (germline): SGHVS, FQNEAQ. The CDR3 runs to 15 residues. The CDR3 DNA reads TGTGCCAGCAGCTTAGCGCGCGACTCTAACTATGGCTACACCTTC. Encoded protein: CASSLARDSNYGYTF.

About this clonotype: It may be a read error: a sequence one base away is much more abundant. The final CDR3 position lacks the conserved phenylalanine or tryptophan, pointing to a likely read error. J is TRBJ2-1 and V is TRBV6-2 or TRBV6-3; 10 bases are a match to TRBD2. The germline V gene has CDR1 MNHEY and CDR2 SVGEGT. V lost 10 bases and J lost 4; bases outside the gene matches: 7. The CDR3 spans 14 residues. The CDR3 spells CATLRTSGYNEQFV. The DNA of the CDR3 is TGTGCCACCCTCAGGACTAGCGGATACAATGAGCAGTTCGTC.

Concerning this clonotype itself: Mismatch with germline at one junction end may stem from a read error. The gene calls are TRBV6-6 and TRBJ2-5; the D gene is possibly TRBD1 (6 bases). This CDR3 has 14 amino acids. In germline, CDR1 is MNHNY, CDR2 SVGAGI (reference sequence). The CDR3, as DNA: TGTGGCAGCAGTTACTCCACAGGGTTTGGGACCCAGTACTTC. This sequence encodes CGSSYSTGFGTQYF.

This clonotype was counted between two and nine times. The chain recombines TRBV7-9 with TRBJ1-5, with 7 nucleotides matching TRBD1. The CDR3 is 13 residues long. In germline, CDR1 is SEHNR, CDR2 FQNEAQ (reference sequence). J lost 6 bases, V lost 4 bases, and 3 bases had no gene match. The CDR3 loop reads CASSWDRTQPQHF. The CDR3 bases are TGTGCCAGCAGCTGGGACAGAACTCAGCCCCAGCATTTT.

J is TRBJ1-2 and V is TRBV7-9; D call uncertain. Trimming removed 3 bases from V and 0 bases from J, with 8 bases in between. This CDR3 contains 14 residues. Per the germline V gene, CDR1 is SEHNR and CDR2 is FQNEAQ (reference sequence). The CDR3 protein is CASSLLGANYGYTF. For the CDR3, the DNA is TGTGCCAGCAGCTTGTTGGGAGCTAACTATGGCTACACCTTC. The full variable domain, rest sourced from reference TRBV7-9 and TRBJ1-2, is DTGVSQNPRHKITKRGQNVTFRCDPISEHNRLYWYRQTLGQGPEFLTYFQNEAQLEKSRLLSDRFSAERPKGSFSTLEIQRTEQGDSAMYLCASSLLGANYGYTFGSGTRLTVV.

The V call is TRBV12-3 or TRBV12-4, the J call TRBJ2-2; no clear D gene. The CDR3 length is 14 residues. The germline V and J ends were trimmed by 3 bases and 4 bases, with 9 bases remaining between them. CDR3 DNA: TGTGCCAGCAGTTTTTCAGAAATCACCGGGGAGCTGTTTTTT. Translating gives CASSFSEITGELFF.

Worth noting for this clonotype: Being one base from a much bigger clone, this may be a read error. The V and J genes are TRBV6-5 and TRBJ2-7; possibly TRBD1 for D (7 bases). Per the germline V gene, CDR1 is MNHEY and CDR2 is SVGAGI. The CDR3 covers 15 residues. In DNA form, the CDR3 reads TGTGCCAACAGTTACTCGGGCAGGGGGGACTACGAGCAGTACTTC. Protein product: CANSYSGRGDYEQYF.